The present TCR beta chain was sequenced within a study of CD8 T cells in Susac syndrome. Per germline, CDR1 SGHTA and CDR2 FQGTGA. This CDR3 region has 15 residues. The germline V and J ends were trimmed by 2 bases and 1 base, with 8 bases remaining between them. CD8+ and CD4+ T cells circulating in blood were sequenced for TCR beta. It was treatment-naive patients with stable or active relapsing-remitting disease who made up the multiple sclerosis controls. Negative isolation yielded the CD8+ and CD4+ T cells, while FACS enriched the TEMRA cells. RNA in amounts of roughly 0.45 to 1 ug was reverse transcribed with random hexamers. An immunoSEQ multiplex PCR amplified TCR beta CDR3 over 54 Vbeta and 13 Jbeta. TCRdb independently ran MiXCR on the immunoSEQ multiplex PCR reads; one entry per CDR3 protein. The sample shows under 250,000 distinct CDR3 sequences, around 95% of them seen only once.

This clonotype was sampled from a human donor with multiple sclerosis. The sequenced sample was CD4+ T cells from PBMCs. The rearrangement uses TRBV7-3 and TRBJ2-2; maybe TRBD2 (5 bases). DNA of the CDR3: TGTGCCAGCAGCTTACCAGCGGAGAACACCGGGGAGCTGTTTTTT. Translated, it gives CASSLPAENTGELFF.